The 24 T cell receptor beta chains presented below share a single source sample, sequenced in a study of T-cell reconstitution after alpha-beta-depleted transplantation in children. Unique molecular identifiers were incorporated during preparation of the TCRbeta library. MiXCR, applied by TCRdb to the PCR reads, yields one record per CDR3 protein. The sample has under 850,000 distinct CDR3 sequences, about an eighth seen once. This material consisted of PBMCs, taken before TCRalphabeta/CD19-depleted stem cell transplant. These receptors were collected from a girl aged 2 to 10 with congenital amegakaryocytic thrombocytopenia, due to receive a stem cell transplant.

This clonotype was found a few times. The rearrangement joins TRBV25-1 to TRBJ1-1; 10 positions match TRBD1. Germline values: CDR1 MGHDK, CDR2 SYGVNS. After removal of 6 bases from V and 3 bases from J, the junction contained 13 bases not matched to a gene. The CDR3 spans 17 residues. The CDR3 DNA follows: TGTGCCAGCAGCAGCCGGGACAGGGGAGTTTGGGACACTGAAGCTTTCTTT. Translating it yields CASSSRDRGVWDTEAFF.

This clonotype was seen a handful of times. CDR3 sequence (DNA): TGCAGTGCTGGCTACGGGACACTCCCAAGCGTTGGGCAGTACTTC. This codes for CSAGYGTLPSVGQYF. V usage is TRBV20-1 and J usage is TRBJ2-7, with D possibly being TRBD1 (6 bases). The CDR3 is 15 residues long. CDR1 and CDR2 (germline): DFQATT, SNEGSKA (reference sequence). Trimming cost V 5 bases and J 9 bases, with 26 bases left between them.

As to this clonotype: A much larger clone sits a single nucleotide away, making a read error possible. The CDR3, as DNA: TGCAGCGTCGCCGCGACTAGCGGAGAAGAGACCCAGTACTTC. Protein product: CSVAATSGEETQYF. This sequence joins TRBV29-1 and TRBJ2-5; 9 bases match TRBD2. The CDR3 sequence is 14 residues long. The V segment lost 6 bases and the J segment 3 bases; nucleotides outside the gene matches: 8. Germline CDR1 reads SQVTM; CDR2 reads ANQGSEA.

This clonotype has ten or more counts. The chain's CDR3 is CASTITSGSYNEQFF. The CDR3 bases are TGTGCCAGCACCATAACTAGCGGGAGCTACAATGAGCAGTTCTTC. V usage is TRBV12-3 or TRBV12-4 and J usage is TRBJ2-1, with 11 bases that match TRBD2. The J segment lost 3 bases and the V segment lost 7 bases, leaving 5 bases of the junction unmatched. The CDR3 totals 15 residues.

The gene calls are TRBV5-1 and TRBJ2-7; D possibly corresponds to TRBD2 (5 bases). Deletions cut 4 bases from V and 5 bases from J, with 16 bases between. This CDR3 is built from 14 residues. CDR1 SGHRS and CDR2 YFSETQ come from the germline V gene. The CDR3 region is CASSRRLGNDEQYF. The CDR3 DNA reads TGCGCCAGCAGCCGTAGGCTCGGGAATGACGAGCAGTACTTC.

This clonotype came up many times. CDR3 sequence reads: CSTGNVETQYF. In DNA, the CDR3 is TGTTCGACAGGGAATGTAGAGACCCAGTACTTC. This chain uses TRBV12-3 or TRBV12-4 with TRBJ2-5, with 7 positions matching TRBD1. CDR3 size: 11 residues.

V and J are TRBV7-2 and TRBJ2-1; D possibly corresponds to TRBD1 (5 bases). Per germline, CDR1 SGHTA and CDR2 FQGNSA. The CDR3 runs to 16 residues. Trimming took 5 bases from V and 7 from J, leaving 21 bases between them. The CDR3 loop reads CASSVAREPLGNEQFF. The DNA of the CDR3 is TGTGCCAGCAGCGTCGCCAGGGAACCCCTAGGGAATGAGCAGTTCTTC.

This clonotype has only a few counts. This chain links TRBV12-3 or TRBV12-4 with TRBJ2-5, with 14 bases fitting TRBD2. The CDR3 runs to 16 residues. Germline trimming cut 4 bases from V and 9 bases from J; bases unmatched to any gene: 10. Written as DNA, the CDR3 is TGTGCCAGCAGTTCCCCCCGACTAGCGGGAGGGGTATCCCAGTACTTC. It is translated as CASSSPRLAGGVSQYF.

This clonotype was seen many times. CDR3 DNA: TGTGCCAGCGCCCCGATCAAGCGGGAGAAAGGAGATACGCAGTATTTT. Encoded protein: CASAPIKREKGDTQYF. This chain uses TRBV11-2 with TRBJ2-3; 8 bases fit TRBD2. With 8 bases clipped from V and 5 bases from J, the junction kept 15 bases outside the gene matches. The CDR3 runs to 16 residues. The germline V gene has CDR1 SGHAT and CDR2 FQNNGV.

The chain is built from TRBV21-1 and TRBJ2-7; the listed D gene, TRBD1, was not tested against the DNA. TRBV21-1 is a recognized pseudogene. The CDR3 sequence is 15 residues long. The CDR3 DNA is TGTGCCACCAGCAAAGAGGCAGGACAGACCTACGAGCAGTACTTC. It yields the protein CATSKEAGQTYEQYF.

This clonotype was recorded many times. The chain combines TRBV12-3 or TRBV12-4 with TRBJ2-7, with D perhaps assigned TRBD1 or TRBD2 (5 bases each). The CDR3 runs 15 residues. V was pared by 4 bases and J by 5 bases, with 18 bases between. CDR3 residues: CASSSTGTGFDEQYF. DNA of the CDR3: TGTGCCAGCAGTTCCACCGGGACGGGTTTCGACGAGCAGTACTTC.

This clonotype occurred a few times. The chain employs TRBV7-9 and TRBJ2-3; TRBD2 might be the D (6 bases). There are 16 residues in the CDR3. V dropped 4 bases and J dropped 2 bases, with 16 bases sitting between them. In germline, CDR1 is SEHNR, CDR2 FQNEAQ (reference sequence). The CDR3 loop reads CASSYPVGGPTDTQYF. CDR3 nucleotides: TGTGCCAGCAGCTACCCCGTGGGAGGTCCCACAGATACGCAGTATTTT.

The table lists this clonotype with a few counts. V and J are TRBV7-9 and TRBJ2-7; tentatively, D is TRBD1 or TRBD2 (5 bases each). Trimming shortened V by 5 bases and J by 0 bases, and 17 bases separated the two germline ends. The V gene's germline CDR1 is SEHNR and CDR2 FQNEAQ (reference sequence). The length of the CDR3 is 16 residues. CDR3 region: CASSPDPRGRSYEQYF. The CDR3 DNA sequence: TGTGCCAGCAGCCCCGATCCGAGGGGACGCTCCTACGAGCAGTACTTC.

The chain has TRBV7-6 and TRBJ1-4; D is possibly TRBD1 (5 bases). V was shortened by 0 bases and J by 6 bases, with 11 bases between the two germline ends. This CDR3 region has 15 residues. Germline values: CDR1 SGHVS, CDR2 FNYEAQ. CDR3 amino acids: CASSLAGRVDEKLFF. DNA for the CDR3: TGTGCCAGCAGCTTAGCGGGCAGGGTGGATGAAAAACTGTTTTTT.

In its sample, this clonotype was seen a few times. The V call is TRBV7-6, the J call TRBJ2-1; weak D call: TRBD2 (6 bases). V lost 1 base and J 8 bases, leaving 15 bases between the germline ends. The CDR3 contains 15 residues. The germline V gene encodes CDR1 SGHVS and CDR2 FNYEAQ. CDR3 bases: TGTGCCAGCAGCTTAGGGGGTAGGAGGGGAGATGAGCAGTTCTTC. Residues: CASSLGGRRGDEQFF. Using reference TRBV7-6 and TRBJ2-1 for the parts outside the CDR3, the full variable domain is GAGVSQSPRYKVTKRGQDVALRCDPISGHVSLYWYRQALGQGPEFLTYFNYEAQQDKSGLPNDRFSAERPEGSISTLTIQRTEQRDSAMYRCASSLGGRRGDEQFFGPGTRLTVL.

This clonotype was seen a single time. Germline and junction disagree at one end, which may indicate a read error. This chain joins TRBV20-1 and TRBJ2-1, with 14 bases that match TRBD2. Germline CDR1 is DFQATT and CDR2 is SNEGSKA (reference sequence). The CDR3 covers 17 residues. CDR3: CCARDDGTSGSYNEQFF. The CDR3 coding sequence is TGCTGTGCTAGAGACGACGGGACTAGCGGGAGCTACAATGAGCAGTTCTTC.

V usage is TRBV7-6 and J usage is TRBJ2-7; 9 bases are shared with TRBD2. This CDR3 is built from 18 residues. After removal of 0 bases from V and 2 bases from J, the junction contained 11 bases not matched to a gene. The V gene's germline CDR1 is SGHVS and CDR2 FNYEAQ. The DNA for the CDR3 is TGTGCCAGCAGCTTAGCCAAACGGGGTAGCGGGAGCCCCTACGAGCAGTACTTC. Translation gives CASSLAKRGSGSPYEQYF. The full variable domain, its missing parts supplied by reference TRBV7-6 and TRBJ2-7, is GAGVSQSPRYKVTKRGQDVALRCDPISGHVSLYWYRQALGQGPEFLTYFNYEAQQDKSGLPNDRFSAERPEGSISTLTIQRTEQRDSAMYRCASSLAKRGSGSPYEQYFGPGTRLTVT.

Written as DNA, the CDR3 is TGCGCCAGCAGCTTGCGGGCTCAGTACTACGAGCAGTACTTC. This gives the protein CASSLRAQYYEQYF. This rearrangement joins TRBV5-1 to TRBJ2-7; D call uncertain. Trimming cost V 1 base and J 3 bases, with 11 bases left between them. Germline V gene lookup returns CDR1 SGHRS and CDR2 YFSETQ. The CDR3 sequence is 14 residues long. The full variable domain, rest sourced from reference TRBV5-1 and TRBJ2-7, is KAGVTQTPRYLIKTRGQQVTLSCSPISGHRSVSWYQQTPGQGLQFLFEYFSETQRNKGNFPGRFSGRQFSNSRSEMNVSTLELGDSALYLCASSLRAQYYEQYFGPGTRLTVT.

As DNA, the CDR3 is TGTGCCAGCAGTCCCGGGAGGGGGGCGACAGATACGCAGTATTTT. This translates into CASSPGRGATDTQYF. The chain has TRBV12-3 or TRBV12-4 and TRBJ2-3; 8 positions agree with TRBD2. V was pared by 5 bases and J by 3 bases, with 7 bases of the junction left unmatched. The CDR3 has 15 residues.

On this clonotype: A much larger clone differs from this one at a single base, so this may be a read error. The V gene is TRBV10-3, the J gene TRBJ2-1; 11 bases are shared with TRBD2. V lost 6 bases and J lost 5; bases outside the gene matches: 0. The CDR3 runs to 13 residues. CDR1 is ENHRY, CDR2 SYGVKD, per germline. CDR3 region: CAIRTSGNNEQFF. Here the CDR3 DNA reads TGTGCCATCAGGACTAGCGGGAACAATGAGCAGTTCTTC.

This clonotype was seen just once. The rearrangement links TRBV7-3 to TRBJ2-7; D is possibly TRBD1 or TRBD2 (5 bases each). CDR3 length: 14 residues. The germline V and J ends were trimmed by 4 bases and 6 bases, with 16 bases remaining between them. Germline V gene data show CDR1 as SGHTA and CDR2 as FQGTGA. The CDR3 loop reads CASSSGTPGSEQYF. CDR3 DNA sequence: TGTGCCAGCAGCTCCGGGACCCCAGGGAGCGAGCAGTACTTC.

This chain uses TRBV20-1 with TRBJ2-1; D is perhaps TRBD2 (5 bases). The V gene's germline CDR1 is DFQATT and CDR2 SNEGSKA (reference sequence). This CDR3 is 14 amino acids long. V was pared by 1 base and J by 5 bases, with 12 bases between. For the CDR3, the DNA is TGCAGTGCTAGAGCAGACTATAATCACAATGAGCAGTTCTTC. This codes for CSARADYNHNEQFF.

The table lists this clonotype with many counts. The V call is TRBV12-3 or TRBV12-4, the J call TRBJ1-1; 7 bases fit TRBD1. The CDR3 length is 15 residues. The junction had 7 bases not matched to a gene; V was cut back by 3 bases and J by 3 bases. The DNA of the CDR3 is TGTGCCAGCAGTTTGGTCGTGACAGGGTACACTGAAGCTTTCTTT. This sequence encodes CASSLVVTGYTEAFF.

This clonotype was seen a handful of times. This chain joins TRBV15 and TRBJ1-3; no definite D call. Deletions cut 2 bases from V and 8 bases from J, with 16 bases between. In germline, CDR1 is LNHNV, CDR2 YYDKDF (reference sequence). The CDR3 consists of 15 residues. DNA of the CDR3: TGTGCCACCAGCAGACGGGCCTATTTTTGGGACACCATATATTTT. The encoded protein is CATSRRAYFWDTIYF.